These 9 T cell receptor beta chains came from one sample sequenced in a study of T cell responses to AZD1222 COVID-19 vaccine. Clones were read by immunoSEQ multiplex PCR, and TCRdb kept only the in-frame ones, dropping some. The sample has under 100,000 clones; about 91% are singletons. The sample in question was peripheral blood, obtained on day 0 of MenACWY control vaccination. The receptors derive from an adult in good health.

This rearrangement joins TRBV9 to TRBJ1-6, with D perhaps TRBD1 (6 bases). V was shortened by 2 bases and J by 7 bases, with 7 bases between the two germline ends. There are 13 residues in the CDR3. CDR1 is SGDLS, CDR2 YYNGEE, per germline. The CDR3 spells CASSVTGNSPLHF. The CDR3 coding sequence is TGTGCCAGCAGCGTCACAGGGAATTCACCCCTCCACTTT.

The rearrangement joins TRBV3-1 (or the pseudogene TRBV3-2) to TRBJ2-2, with D perhaps matching TRBD1 or TRBD2 (5 bases each). Germline V gene lookup returns CDR1 LGHDT and CDR2 YNNKEL (reference sequence). The CDR3 runs to 17 residues. Deletions cut 1 base from V and 1 base from J, with 13 bases between. The CDR3 nucleotides read TGTGCCAGCAGCCAAGCCTCCGGGACGGAGAACACCGGGGAGCTGTTTTTT. It is translated as CASSQASGTENTGELFF.

The chain links TRBV7-9 to TRBJ2-5; 9 positions agree with TRBD2. V was clipped by 5 bases and J by 5 bases; unmatched bases: 12. Germline V CDR1 and CDR2: SEHNR, FQNEAQ (reference sequence). This CDR3 contains 16 residues. The CDR3 is CASSPLTSGGSETQYF. As DNA, the CDR3 is TGTGCCAGCAGCCCTTTGACGAGCGGGGGGTCGGAGACCCAGTACTTC.

The V call is TRBV19, the J call TRBJ2-1, with TRBD1 identical over 8 bases. This CDR3 contains 13 residues. CDR1 and CDR2 (germline): LNHDA, SQIVND (reference sequence). Trimming cost V 6 bases and J 8 bases; bases outside gene matches: 6. CDR3 protein: CASRRQGIDEQFF. DNA of the CDR3: TGTGCCAGTAGAAGACAGGGGATCGATGAGCAGTTCTTC.

This clone occurred once. The gene calls are TRBV3-1 (or the pseudogene TRBV3-2) and TRBJ2-5; 13 nucleotides align to TRBD2. Germline CDR1 is LGHDT and CDR2 is YNNKEL (reference sequence). The CDR3 contains 15 residues. The V gene end was trimmed by 1 base and the J gene end by 6 bases; junction bases not matched to a gene: 2. CDR3 sequence: CASSQGTSGGQTQYF. The CDR3 coding sequence is TGTGCCAGCAGCCAAGGGACTAGCGGGGGTCAGACCCAGTACTTC.

The rearrangement links TRBV5-1 to TRBJ1-2; 12 bases line up with TRBD1. CDR1 is SGHRS and CDR2 is YFSETQ in the germline V gene. The CDR3 is made up of 15 amino acids. V lost 5 bases and J lost 7; bases outside the gene matches: 9. The CDR3 is CASRSPGQGASGYTF. DNA for the CDR3: TGCGCCAGCAGATCGCCGGGACAGGGGGCTAGTGGCTACACCTTC.

This chain uses TRBV14 with TRBJ2-7, with 11 bases matching TRBD2. Germline V gene lookup returns CDR1 SGHDN and CDR2 FVKESK. The CDR3 is 18 residues long. V lost 0 bases, J lost 3 bases, and 10 bases stayed unmatched. In DNA form, the CDR3 reads TGTGCCAGCAGCCAAGATATCCGATTAGCGGGAGGGAGCTACGAGCAGTACTTC. Translated, it gives CASSQDIRLAGGSYEQYF.

The rearrangement links TRBV7-9 to TRBJ1-4; 7 positions match TRBD1. V lost 3 bases, J lost 5 bases, and 6 bases stayed unmatched. This CDR3 is 15 amino acids long. The V gene's germline CDR1 is SEHNR and CDR2 FQNEAQ (reference sequence). The CDR3 coding sequence is TGTGCCAGCAGCTTCGGGGGACAGAAGAATGAAAAACTGTTTTTT. Its translation: CASSFGGQKNEKLFF.

CDR3 bases: TGCGCCAGCAGCTCCAATCCACAGGGACACCCGAACACCGGGGAGCTGTTTTTT. Its protein is CASSSNPQGHPNTGELFF. The rearrangement links TRBV5-1 to TRBJ2-2, with D perhaps TRBD1 (6 bases). The CDR3 covers 18 residues. V shed 3 bases and J shed 0 bases, with 18 bases lying between them. Per germline, CDR1 SGHRS and CDR2 YFSETQ.